These T cell receptor beta chains were read from a single sample in a study of T cell responses to AZD1222 COVID-19 vaccine. Only in-frame clones appear in the TCRdb table, and some are missing; sequencing was by immunoSEQ multiplex PCR. This table has some 89,000 clones, over 75% appearing once. The starting material was peripheral blood, obtained on day 0 of MenACWY control vaccination. The receptor set was obtained from an adult in good health. Each CDR3 is given with its conserved first and last residue. The D gene is left open where the match is weak. For some rows the clone size is stated as once, few or many, or as a class when expanded; others skip it.

CDR3 length	D gene	clone size	V gene	J gene	CDR3 DNA	CDR3 protein
17	-	-	TRBV27	TRBJ1-3	TGTGCCAGCAGTGCCGGGGCTAATTTTTTCTCTGGAAACACCATATATTTT	CASSAGANFFSGNTIYF
15	TRBD1	-	TRBV28	TRBJ1-1	TGTGCCAGCAGTCCGGGGGACAGGGGGGACCCCGAAGCTTTCTTT	CASSPGDRGDPEAFF
14	TRBD2	-	TRBV10-1	TRBJ2-5	TGCGCCAGCAGCCCGGGAGGCTTCCAAGAGACCCAGTACTTC	CASSPGGFQETQYF
14	-	-	TRBV7-8	TRBJ1-4	TGTGCCAGCAGCTTAGACTACCGGAGGGAAAAACTGTTTTTT	CASSLDYRREKLFF
14	-	-	TRBV9	TRBJ1-1	TGTGCCAGCAGCGTAGGATCAGTGAACACTGAAGCTTTCTTT	CASSVGSVNTEAFF
14	-	once	TRBV6-2/TRBV6-3	TRBJ2-1	TGTGCCAGCAGCCAACCCACTGTGTACAATGAGCAGTTCTTC	CASSQPTVYNEQFF
12	TRBD1	-	TRBV28	TRBJ1-5	TGTGCCAGCAGGGGACAGAATCAGCCCCAGCATTTT	CASRGQNQPQHF
14	TRBD2	-	TRBV27	TRBJ2-1	TGTGCCAGCATGGGACTAGTCCCTAGGAGGGAGCAGTTCTTC	CASMGLVPRREQFF
15	-	-	TRBV7-6	TRBJ2-1	TGTGCCAGCAGCGGGCTCGGGGGCGCGGAAGATGAGCAGTTCTTC	CASSGLGGAEDEQFF
14	-	-	TRBV5-1	TRBJ1-3	TGCGCCAGCAGCTTGACAAACTCTGGAAACACCATATATTTT	CASSLTNSGNTIYF
16	TRBD1	few	TRBV5-4	TRBJ1-6	TGTGCCAGCACCGTAATCCCGGACAGGGATAATTCACCCCTCCACTTT	CASTVIPDRDNSPLHF
15	-	-	TRBV19	TRBJ1-2	TGTGCCAGTAGAAAACTCAGGGATGGGGCCGGTGGCTACACCTTC	CASRKLRDGAGGYTF
16	-	-	TRBV12-5	TRBJ1-1	TGTGCTAGTGGTCACCGGGACCCCAGGGTGAACACTGAAGCTTTCTTT	CASGHRDPRVNTEAFF
15	TRBD2	-	TRBV19	TRBJ2-1	TGTGCCAGTAGCAGACTAGCGGGAGAGGCCCCCGAGCAGTTCTTC	CASSRLAGEAPEQFF
13	TRBD2	-	TRBV29-1	TRBJ2-7	TGCAGCGTTGCGGGGAGGGTTCGCGACGAGCAGTACTTC	CSVAGRVRDEQYF
13	-	-	TRBV30	TRBJ1-1	TGTGCCTGGAGTGTATGGGGTGGCACTGAAGCTTTCTTT	CAWSVWGGTEAFF
15	TRBD1	-	TRBV30	TRBJ1-2	TGTGCCTGGAGTGAGACAGGGGGCCTAATCTATGGCTACACCTTC	CAWSETGGLIYGYTF
15	-	-	TRBV19	TRBJ2-6	TGTGCCAGTAGTATAACCCCCCCTGGGGCCAACGTCCTGACTTTC	CASSITPPGANVLTF
16	TRBD1	-	TRBV28	TRBJ1-5	TGTGCCAGCAGCCCAACGGGACAGGGGGCCCGGCAGCCCCAGCATTTT	CASSPTGQGARQPQHF
15	-	few	TRBV28	TRBJ1-2	TGTGCCAGCAGTCTCGCGGTGCGGGCAGTGAAAGGCTACACCTTC	CASSLAVRAVKGYTF
11	-	once	TRBV19	TRBJ1-4	TGTGCCGTACAGGGAAGAGGAAAACTGTTTTTT	CAVQGRGKLFF
15	-	-	TRBV15	TRBJ1-2	TGTGCCACCAGCAGCGAGCGGTTATCATTCAGTGGCTACACCTTC	CATSSERLSFSGYTF
12	-	-	TRBV5-4	TRBJ1-1	TGTGCCAGCAGCTTCACAGGGTCTGAAGCTTTCTTT	CASSFTGSEAFF
14	-	-	TRBV5-1	TRBJ1-3	TGCGCCAGCAGCTTTACGGGGGACGGAAACACCATATATTTT	CASSFTGDGNTIYF
15	TRBD2	-	TRBV19	TRBJ2-1	TGTGCCAGTAGTCCCGGGACTAGCGGGAGTAATGAGCAGTTCTTC	CASSPGTSGSNEQFF
14	-	-	TRBV30	TRBJ1-2	TGTGCCTGGAGGAGAGGGGGGGAGAACTATGGCTACACCTTC	CAWRRGGENYGYTF
13	-	once	TRBV10-1	TRBJ2-3	TGCGCCAGCAGTGAGCCAAGCACAGATACGCAGTATTTT	CASSEPSTDTQYF
18	-	-	TRBV4-3	TRBJ2-7	TGCGCCAGCAGCCAAGCTGGAGGAAACAGGGACGCAACCTACGAGCAGTACTTC	CASSQAGGNRDATYEQYF
11	-	-	TRBV12-3/TRBV12-4	TRBJ1-4	TGTGCCAGCAGTTGGGGTGAAAAACTGTTTTTT	CASSWGEKLFF
14	-	-	TRBV6-5	TRBJ1-5	TGTGCCAGCAGTTACTCGAGGATAGATCAGCCCCAGCATTTT	CASSYSRIDQPQHF
12	-	once	TRBV6-1	TRBJ1-1	TGTGCCAGCAGTGAACGAAGATTGGGAGCTTTCTTT	CASSERRLGAFF
11	-	-	TRBV9	TRBJ2-1	TGTGCCAGCAGTGGGCTAGGTGAGCAGTTCTTC	CASSGLGEQFF
14	TRBD1	-	TRBV27	TRBJ2-7	TGTGCCAGCAGCAGGACAGGGGTAGCCTACGAGCAGTACTTC	CASSRTGVAYEQYF
15	-	-	TRBV5-4	TRBJ2-1	TGTGCCAGCAGTAAACCGCCAAGCTCCTACAATGAGCAGTTCTTC	CASSKPPSSYNEQFF
20	-	-	TRBV28	TRBJ1-5	TGTGCCAGCACTCAAAGCCCGATTCCCATCGAGATCTATAGCAATCAGCCCCAGCATTTT	CASTQSPIPIEIYSNQPQHF
16	-	once	TRBV3-1/TRBV3-2	TRBJ2-5	TGTGCCAGCAGCCAAGGGGGGACGAAGCGACAAGAGACCCAGTACTTC	CASSQGGTKRQETQYF
16	TRBD2	-	TRBV9	TRBJ2-2	TGTGCCAGCAGCGTGGGCGGGAGATGGTTTACCGGGGAGCTGTTTTTT	CASSVGGRWFTGELFF
16	TRBD1	few	TRBV28	TRBJ1-5	TGTGCCAGCGGATTCCTTCTGACAGGGTTCTCTCAGCCCCAGCATTTT	CASGFLLTGFSQPQHF
15	-	-	TRBV7-2	TRBJ1-3	TGTGCCAGCAGCTTAGCGTCGGGGTCAGGAAACACCATATATTTT	CASSLASGSGNTIYF
15	TRBD1	-	TRBV18	TRBJ2-1	TGTGCCAGCTCACCTCCGGGACAGGGGTTGGGTGAGCAGTTCTTC	CASSPPGQGLGEQFF
13	-	-	TRBV2	TRBJ2-2	TGTGCCAGCAGTGCTAGCACCACCGGGGAGCTGTTTTTT	CASSASTTGELFF
13	-	-	TRBV5-1	TRBJ2-7	TGCGCCAGCAGCTTGGGGGACGGCTACGAGCAGTACTTC	CASSLGDGYEQYF
12	TRBD1	once	TRBV18	TRBJ1-1	TGTGCCAGCTCACCTCAGGGGGCTGAAGCTTTCTTT	CASSPQGAEAFF
16	-	-	TRBV27	TRBJ2-3	TGTGCCAGCAGCCCCTACGCGGGGTCTAGCACAGATACGCAGTATTTT	CASSPYAGSSTDTQYF
13	-	-	TRBV6-5	TRBJ2-7	TGTGCCAGCAGAAAGGACAGTCACTACGAGCAGTACTTC	CASRKDSHYEQYF
16	TRBD2	-	TRBV19	TRBJ2-1	TGTGCCAGTAGTATGATGGCGGGAGCGAACTACAATGAGCAGTTCTTC	CASSMMAGANYNEQFF
17	TRBD2	-	TRBV24-1	TRBJ2-5	TGTGCCACCAGTGATTTCTCAGAGACTAGCGTTGGAGAGACCCAGTACTTC	CATSDFSETSVGETQYF
15	-	-	TRBV4-3	TRBJ1-2	TGCGCCAGCAGCCAGGAAATCACAGGGTGGCATGGCTACACCTTC	CASSQEITGWHGYTF
15	-	-	TRBV19	TRBJ1-1	TGTGCCAGTAGTATAGGGGGCGAGGGGAACACTGAAGCTTTCTTT	CASSIGGEGNTEAFF
14	-	-	TRBV6-5	TRBJ1-3	TGTGCCAGCAGTTACTCAGGGGTTGGAAACACCATATATTTT	CASSYSGVGNTIYF
11	-	-	TRBV28	TRBJ1-2	TGTGCCCGAGATACTAACTATGGCTACACCTTC	CARDTNYGYTF
15	TRBD1	few	TRBV29-1	TRBJ1-2	TGCAGCGTTGGGGTGGGACCGGGACAGGGCCTTGGCTACACCTTC	CSVGVGPGQGLGYTF
16	TRBD1	-	TRBV7-2	TRBJ1-5	TGTGCCAGCAGCGAGGCGGGGACAGTAACGAATCAGCCCCAGCATTTT	CASSEAGTVTNQPQHF
15	-	-	TRBV9	TRBJ1-3	TGTGCCAGCAGCATGTATCGTAGCTCTGGAAACACCATATATTTT	CASSMYRSSGNTIYF
16	-	-	TRBV5-8	TRBJ2-2	TGTGCCAGCATCCCTCACGCGGGGCTGAACACCGGGGAGCTGTTTTTT	CASIPHAGLNTGELFF